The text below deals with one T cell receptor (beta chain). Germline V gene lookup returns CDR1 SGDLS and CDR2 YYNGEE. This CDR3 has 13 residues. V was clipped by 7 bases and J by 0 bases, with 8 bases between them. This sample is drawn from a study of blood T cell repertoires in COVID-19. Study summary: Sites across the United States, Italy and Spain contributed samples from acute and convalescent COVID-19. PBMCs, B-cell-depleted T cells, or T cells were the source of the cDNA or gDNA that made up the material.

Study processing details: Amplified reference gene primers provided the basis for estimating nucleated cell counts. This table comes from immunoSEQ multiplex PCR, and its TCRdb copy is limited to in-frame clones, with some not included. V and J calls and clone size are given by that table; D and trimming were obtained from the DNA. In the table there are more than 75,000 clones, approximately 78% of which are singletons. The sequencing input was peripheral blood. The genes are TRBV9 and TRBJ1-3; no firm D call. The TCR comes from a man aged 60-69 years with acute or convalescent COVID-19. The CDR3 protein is CASATISGNTIYF. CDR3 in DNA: TGTGCCAGCGCGACTATCTCTGGAAACACCATATATTTT.